This T cell receptor beta chain was identified during a study of blood T cell repertoires in COVID-19. At the level of the study: COVID-19 samples, acute and convalescent, were from the United States, Italy and Spain. PBMCs, B-cell-depleted T cells, or T cells were the source of the cDNA or gDNA that made up the material.

The CDR3 contains 15 residues. The V gene's germline CDR1 is SGHDN and CDR2 FVKESK. V lost 6 bases, J lost 2 bases, and 9 bases stayed unmatched. Here immunoSEQ multiplex PCR was the method, and the copy in TCRdb shows in-frame clones only, minus some. The sample consists of about 91,000 clones, 70% to 90% of them appearing once. The sample was peripheral blood. The rearrangement joins TRBV14 to TRBJ1-1; TRBD1 agrees at 7 bases. The clonotype comes from a man between 65 and 85 years old with acute or convalescent COVID-19. CDR3 bases: TGTGCCAGCAGTGACAGGGTAGGGCCCAACACTGAAGCTTTCTTT. Amino acids: CASSDRVGPNTEAFF.